Each of the 30 T cell receptor beta chains below was sequenced from the same sample in a study of shared clonotypes between healthy human individuals. In the naive CD8 group, cells lacked CD45RO and were positively selected for CCR7, so terminally differentiated effector memory CD45RA+ cells were left out. Sequencing used immunoSEQ multiplex PCR; TCRdb keeps in-frame clones, though not all of them. Among about 2 million clones, less than 95% were seen once, and the ten largest hold 0.9% to 1.3%. Specimen: naive CD8+ T cells sorted from blood. All receptors come from a man between 18 and 35 years old in good health.

The chain recombines TRBV4-1 with TRBJ2-7, with 10 bases aligning to TRBD2. The germline gives CDR1 MGHRA, CDR2 YSYEKL. The J segment lost 6 bases and the V segment lost 4 bases, leaving 12 bases of the junction unmatched. The CDR3 covers 16 residues. The DNA of the CDR3 is TGCGCCAGCAGCCCGGCTGGGCTAGCGGGAGAAAGCGAGCAGTACTTC. Amino acids: CASSPAGLAGESEQYF.

Concerning this clone: The sample carries other DNA sequences with the same CDR3. V and J are TRBV25-1 and TRBJ2-7; D call uncertain. CDR1 is MGHDK, CDR2 SYGVNS, per germline. This CDR3 is 11 amino acids long. V was cut by 4 bases and J by 3 bases, with 4 bases left in between. The DNA for the CDR3 is TGTGCCAGCAGTGTTGGCTACGAGCAGTACTTC. It translates to CASSVGYEQYF.

About this clone: The same CDR3 is also encoded by other DNA sequences in this sample. V is TRBV7-9 and J is TRBJ2-1; D not certain. Germline lookup yields CDR1 SEHNR and CDR2 FQNEAQ (reference sequence). This CDR3 contains 12 residues. The V end lost 4 bases, the J end lost 6 bases, and 7 bases lay between the germline ends. CDR3 coding DNA: TGTGCCAGCAGCTCTTTGGGCAATGAGCAGTTCTTC. It encodes CASSSLGNEQFF.

V and J are TRBV29-1 and TRBJ2-7, with TRBD1 matching 9 bases. Germline V gives CDR1 SQVTM, CDR2 ANQGSEA. V lost 2 bases, J lost 3 bases, and 8 bases stayed unmatched. The CDR3 is made up of 15 amino acids. The CDR3 coding sequence is TGCAGCGTTGAAACGGAGGACAGGGGAGGCTACGAGCAGTACTTC. Amino acid sequence: CSVETEDRGGYEQYF.

The chain carries TRBV29-1 and TRBJ2-1; possibly TRBD2 for D (6 bases). V lost 4 bases to trimming and J lost 9 bases, with 10 bases between them. CDR1 SQVTM and CDR2 ANQGSEA come from the germline V gene. The length of the CDR3 is 11 residues. The CDR3 loop is CSVGLDPEQFF. Here the CDR3 DNA reads TGCAGCGTTGGACTAGATCCTGAGCAGTTCTTC.

This chain joins TRBV9 and TRBJ1-1; D not resolved. Per the germline V gene, CDR1 is SGDLS and CDR2 is YYNGEE. V dropped 5 bases and J dropped 6 bases, with 23 bases sitting between them. The CDR3 length is 16 residues. Here the CDR3 DNA reads TGTGCCAGCAGTGACAACCTTCGGGAAAGCAGCGCTGAAGCTTTCTTT. Encoded protein: CASSDNLRESSAEAFF.

The chain joins TRBV5-4 to TRBJ1-2; D not certain. Germline V gene lookup returns CDR1 SGHNT and CDR2 YYREEE (reference sequence). The CDR3 consists of 17 residues. Trimming removed 0 bases from V and 0 bases from J, with 15 bases in between. The CDR3 sequence is CASSLGREPSPNYGYTF. The DNA of the CDR3 is TGTGCCAGCAGCTTGGGGCGAGAGCCGAGCCCTAACTATGGCTACACCTTC. Combining the CDR3 with reference TRBV5-4 and TRBJ1-2 gives the whole variable domain ETGVTQSPTHLIKTRGQQVTLRCSSQSGHNTVSWYQQALGQGPQFIFQYYREEENGRGNFPPRFSGLQFPNYSSELNVNALELDDSALYLCASSLGREPSPNYGYTFGSGTRLTVV.

The CDR3 spells CASSDSLGDGTQYF. In nucleotides, the CDR3 is TGCGCCAGCAGTGATTCGCTTGGAGACGGTACGCAGTATTTT. This chain connects TRBV10-1 to TRBJ2-3; D remains ambiguous. Germline V gene sequence: CDR1 WNHNN, CDR2 SYGVQD (reference sequence). The V end lost 3 bases, the J end lost 8 bases, and 15 bases lay between the germline ends. The CDR3 is 14 amino acids.

As to this clone: The same CDR3 can be traced to other DNA sequences in this sample. The chain uses TRBV4-1 and TRBJ2-7; possibly TRBD2 for D (5 bases). Per germline, CDR1 MGHRA and CDR2 YSYEKL. Deletions cut 0 bases from V and 0 bases from J, with 9 bases between. This CDR3 spans 15 amino acids. The CDR3 loop is CASSQDPGNSYEQYF. CDR3 nucleotides: TGCGCCAGCAGCCAAGATCCGGGGAACTCCTACGAGCAGTACTTC.

The V and J genes are TRBV7-2 and TRBJ1-2; no definite D call. V was cut by 1 base and J by 2 bases, with 11 bases left in between. CDR3 length: 15 amino acids. The germline V gene has CDR1 SGHTA and CDR2 FQGNSA. CDR3 DNA: TGTGCCAGCAGCTTAGTCTCCTCCCCCAACTATGGCTACACCTTC. This encodes CASSLVSSPNYGYTF.

V usage is TRBV6-5 and J usage is TRBJ2-5, with a weak D call TRBD2 (6 bases). The CDR3 runs 16 residues. In germline, CDR1 is MNHEY, CDR2 SVGAGI. V lost 2 bases and J 1 base, leaving 14 bases between the germline ends. The DNA of the CDR3 is TGTGCCAGCAGTTACGAGGCGGGGCTCCCCCAAGAGACCCAGTACTTC. Translating it yields CASSYEAGLPQETQYF.

In regard to this clone: One end of the junction varies from germline; a read error may be responsible. The chain employs TRBV7-2 and TRBJ2-2; 12 bases are shared with TRBD2. CDR3 length equals 16 residues. Germline lookup yields CDR1 SGHTA and CDR2 FQGNSA. The CDR3 spells CASSSTSGSNIGELFF. The CDR3 DNA sequence: TGTGCCAGCAGCTCGACTAGCGGGAGTAACATCGGGGAGCTGTTTTTT.

The V gene is TRBV7-2, the J gene TRBJ2-1, with a tentative D call TRBD2 (6 bases). Trimming shortened V by 6 bases and J by 4 bases, and 10 bases separated the two germline ends. The length of the CDR3 is 13 residues. Germline V lookup: CDR1 SGHTA, CDR2 FQGNSA. In DNA, the CDR3 is TGTGCCAGCAGTTGGGACTGGTACAATGAGCAGTTCTTC. Its protein product is CASSWDWYNEQFF.

V is TRBV2 and J is TRBJ1-4; 10 bases are shared with TRBD1. The CDR3 loop spans 15 amino acids. The trim removed 3 bases at V and 7 bases at J, leaving 5 bases unmatched. Germline CDR1 reads SNHLY; CDR2 reads FYNNEI. CDR3 residues: CASSDPGTGAEKLFF. For the CDR3, the DNA is TGTGCCAGCAGTGACCCCGGGACAGGGGCTGAAAAACTGTTTTTT.

The CDR3, as DNA: TGTGCCAGCAGCGTAGTAGGGGCGGCCGCAGATACGCAGTATTTT. Protein: CASSVVGAAADTQYF. The rearrangement joins TRBV9 to TRBJ2-3, with D perhaps TRBD1 (5 bases). The CDR3 has 15 residues. Germline CDR1 reads SGDLS; CDR2 reads YYNGEE. Trimming shortened V by 0 bases and J by 4 bases, and 12 bases separated the two germline ends. Filled out from reference TRBV9 and TRBJ2-3, the complete variable domain reads DSGVTQTPKHLITATGQRVTLRCSPRSGDLSVYWYQQSLDQGLQFLIQYYNGEERAKGNILERFSAQQFPDLHSELNLSSLELGDSALYFCASSVVGAAADTQYFGPGTRLTVL.

This clone was found once. The chain joins TRBV5-1 to TRBJ1-1; weak D call: TRBD1 (6 bases). The V gene lost 2 bases and the J gene lost 0 bases, with 11 bases spanning the gap. The CDR3 contains 15 residues. Germline loops: CDR1 SGHRS, CDR2 YFSETQ. CDR3 sequence: CASSFEGQLNTEAFF. CDR3 DNA sequence: TGCGCCAGCAGCTTCGAAGGACAGCTGAACACTGAAGCTTTCTTT.

The chain is built from TRBV27 and TRBJ2-7; 8 bases agree with TRBD2. The trim removed 8 bases at V and 4 bases at J, leaving 7 bases unmatched. CDR1 is MNHEY, CDR2 SMNVEV, per germline (reference sequence). The length of the CDR3 is 13 residues. CDR3 DNA sequence: TGTGCCAGCGGCGGGGGGATCGGGTACGAGCAGTACTTC. It yields the protein CASGGGIGYEQYF.

A note on this clone: A read error may account for a junction end that differs from germline. The rearrangement uses TRBV29-1 and TRBJ1-2; 7 bases are shared with TRBD1. Germline V gives CDR1 SQVTM, CDR2 ANQGSEA. The CDR3 loop spans 11 amino acids. The CDR3: CSVNDYRDSIF. CDR3 sequence (DNA): TGCAGCGTTAACGATTACCGGGACAGTATATTC.

J is TRBJ2-1 and V is TRBV4-3; 9 bases are a match to TRBD2. This CDR3 region has 17 residues. Germline CDR1 and CDR2: LGHNA and YSLEER. V lost 0 bases and J lost 7; bases outside the gene matches: 10. The DNA of the CDR3 is TGCGCCAGCAGCCAAGATCCGCCTAGCGGGGAGAAAAATGAGCAGTTCTTC. It codes for CASSQDPPSGEKNEQFF.

The chain has TRBV4-1 and TRBJ1-1; unclear D gene. Germline V CDR1 and CDR2: MGHRA, YSYEKL. V was clipped by 4 bases and J by 1 base, with 10 bases between them. The CDR3 contains 14 residues. In DNA form, the CDR3 reads TGCGCCAGCAGCCCCGGTTTGTGGAACACTGAAGCTTTCTTT. Translating it yields CASSPGLWNTEAFF.

The table lists this clone with a count of one. Mismatch with germline at one junction end may stem from a read error. The V and J genes are TRBV10-3 and TRBJ2-5, with D uncertain. The germline CDR1 and CDR2 sequences are ENHRY and SYGVKD. The CDR3 is made up of 12 amino acids. The DNA for the CDR3 is TGTGCCATCAGTGAATACCAGGAGACCCAGTACTTC. It codes for CAISEYQETQYF.

About this clone: Other DNA sequences in the same sample also yield this CDR3. The rearrangement links TRBV29-1 to TRBJ2-7, with a tentative D call TRBD1 (5 bases). The CDR3 loop spans 12 amino acids. Germline CDR1 and CDR2: SQVTM and ANQGSEA. V was shortened by 1 base and J by 2 bases, with 6 bases between the two germline ends. The CDR3 here is CSVEGGPYEQYF. In nucleotides, the CDR3 is TGCAGCGTTGAAGGGGGCCCCTACGAGCAGTACTTC.

Note on this clone: The sample carries other DNA sequences with the same CDR3. The chain links TRBV11-2 to TRBJ2-1, with 12 bases fitting TRBD2. V was clipped by 1 base and J by 10 bases; unmatched bases: 2. Germline CDR1 SGHAT, CDR2 FQNNGV. The CDR3 has 14 amino acids. The chain's CDR3 is CASSLVTSGGEQFF. The CDR3 region has the DNA TGTGCCAGCAGCTTAGTTACTAGCGGGGGGGAGCAGTTCTTC.

This chain uses TRBV4-1 with TRBJ1-1, with D perhaps TRBD1 (5 bases). The V end lost 4 bases, the J end lost 0 bases, and 18 bases lay between the germline ends. CDR3 length equals 17 residues. CDR1 is MGHRA and CDR2 is YSYEKL in the germline V gene. In nucleotides, the CDR3 is TGCGCCAGCAGCCCCTTTTTACTACAGGAAATGAACACTGAAGCTTTCTTT. This gives the protein CASSPFLLQEMNTEAFF.

This chain joins TRBV29-1 and TRBJ2-1; TRBD2 matches 8 bases. CDR1 is SQVTM, CDR2 ANQGSEA, per germline. The CDR3 loop spans 15 amino acids. Germline trimming cut 3 bases from V and 8 bases from J; bases unmatched to any gene: 12. CDR3 nucleotide sequence: TGCAGCGTTGAGGTGGTTGGAGCGGGAGACTATGAGCAGTTCTTC. Protein: CSVEVVGAGDYEQFF.

The table lists this clone with a count of one. J is TRBJ2-7 and V is TRBV10-3, with D perhaps matching TRBD2 (5 bases). The V gene's germline CDR1 is ENHRY and CDR2 SYGVKD. With 6 bases removed from V and 6 bases from J, the gap between germline ends came to 12 bases. This CDR3 is built from 12 residues. The DNA for the CDR3 is TGTGCCATCAGGGAGAACCGGGGCGAGCAGTACTTC. It translates to CAIRENRGEQYF.

This chain connects TRBV6-5 to TRBJ1-4; D not resolved. Trimming took off 4 bases at V and 10 bases at J, with 16 bases between the two ends. Germline V CDR1 and CDR2: MNHEY, SVGAGI. The CDR3 spans 14 residues. Written as DNA, the CDR3 is TGTGCCAGCAGTTTACAGAGTATAGATGTAAAACTGTTTTTT. Translating it yields CASSLQSIDVKLFF.

On this clone: Other DNA sequences in the sample encode the same CDR3. The rearrangement uses TRBV9 and TRBJ1-2; D is unclear. CDR3 length: 14 amino acids. CDR1 and CDR2 (germline): SGDLS, YYNGEE. V was pared by 0 bases and J by 2 bases, with 8 bases between. The CDR3 loop reads CASSVGGSNYGYTF. The DNA for the CDR3 is TGTGCCAGCAGCGTAGGGGGATCCAACTATGGCTACACCTTC.

The chain couples TRBV5-1 to TRBJ2-2; tentatively, D is TRBD1 (5 bases). Per germline, CDR1 SGHRS and CDR2 YFSETQ. Trimming took off 2 bases at V and 3 bases at J, with 8 bases between the two ends. The CDR3 runs 14 residues. The CDR3 here is CASSLDSHTGELFF. The DNA of the CDR3 is TGCGCCAGCAGCTTAGACAGCCACACCGGGGAGCTGTTTTTT.

Notes on this clone: This specimen includes other DNA sequences encoding the same CDR3. The rearrangement uses TRBV6-5 and TRBJ2-7; no reliable D call. Trimming took off 0 bases at V and 3 bases at J, with 6 bases between the two ends. The V gene's germline CDR1 is MNHEY and CDR2 SVGAGI. The CDR3 contains 13 residues. CDR3 sequence: CASSYSENYEQYF. CDR3 nucleotides: TGTGCCAGCAGTTACTCTGAGAACTACGAGCAGTACTTC.